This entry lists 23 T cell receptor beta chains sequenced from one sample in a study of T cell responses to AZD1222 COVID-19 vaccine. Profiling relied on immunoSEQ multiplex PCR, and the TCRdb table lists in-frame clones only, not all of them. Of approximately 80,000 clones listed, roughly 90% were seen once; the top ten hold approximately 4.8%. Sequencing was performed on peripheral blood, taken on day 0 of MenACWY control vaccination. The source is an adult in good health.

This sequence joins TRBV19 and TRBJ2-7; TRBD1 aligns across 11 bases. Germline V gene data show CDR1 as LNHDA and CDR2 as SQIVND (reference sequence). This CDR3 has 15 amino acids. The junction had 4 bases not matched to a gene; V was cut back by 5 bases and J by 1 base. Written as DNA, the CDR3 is TGTGCCAGTAGTCCAGGACAGGGGGCTTCCTACGAGCAGTACTTC. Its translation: CASSPGQGASYEQYF.

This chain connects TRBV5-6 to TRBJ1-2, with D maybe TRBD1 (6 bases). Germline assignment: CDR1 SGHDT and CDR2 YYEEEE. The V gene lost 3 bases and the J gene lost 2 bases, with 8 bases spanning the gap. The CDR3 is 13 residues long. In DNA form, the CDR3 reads TGTGCCAGCAGCTCAGGGGCCAACTATGGCTACACCTTC. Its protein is CASSSGANYGYTF.

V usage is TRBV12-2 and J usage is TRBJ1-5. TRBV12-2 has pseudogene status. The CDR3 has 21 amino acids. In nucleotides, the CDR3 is TGTGCAAGTCGCTTAAGGAGGGAGGGGCAGGCCCAAGGAGAGGGCAATCAGCCCCAGCATTTT. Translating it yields CASRLRREGQAQGEGNQPQHF.

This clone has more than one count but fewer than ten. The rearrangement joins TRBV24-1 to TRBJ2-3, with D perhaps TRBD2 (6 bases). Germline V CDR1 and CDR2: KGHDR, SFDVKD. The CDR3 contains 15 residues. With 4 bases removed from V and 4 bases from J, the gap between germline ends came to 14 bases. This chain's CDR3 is CATSDPGLAADTQYF. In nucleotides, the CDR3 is TGTGCCACCAGTGACCCGGGACTCGCCGCAGATACGCAGTATTTT.

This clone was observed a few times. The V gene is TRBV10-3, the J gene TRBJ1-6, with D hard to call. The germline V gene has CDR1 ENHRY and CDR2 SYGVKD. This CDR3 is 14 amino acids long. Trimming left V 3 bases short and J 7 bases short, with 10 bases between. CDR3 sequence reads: CAISETGYNSPLHF. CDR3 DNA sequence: TGTGCCATCAGTGAAACGGGTTACAATTCACCCCTCCACTTT.

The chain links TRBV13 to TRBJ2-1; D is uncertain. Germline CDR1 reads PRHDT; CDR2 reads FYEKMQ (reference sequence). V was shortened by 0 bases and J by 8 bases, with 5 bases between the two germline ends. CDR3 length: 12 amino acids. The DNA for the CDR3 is TGTGCCAGCAGCTTAGGGGGTTATGAGCAGTTCTTC. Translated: CASSLGGYEQFF.

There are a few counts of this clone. The CDR3 sequence: CASSLDRGPSYTF. CDR3 sequence (DNA): TGTGCCAGCAGCCTAGACAGGGGACCCAGCTACACCTTC. V and J are TRBV7-2 and TRBJ1-2, with TRBD1 matching over 8 bases. The V segment lost 5 bases and the J segment 9 bases; nucleotides outside the gene matches: 8. In germline, CDR1 is SGHTA, CDR2 FQGNSA. This CDR3 has 13 residues.

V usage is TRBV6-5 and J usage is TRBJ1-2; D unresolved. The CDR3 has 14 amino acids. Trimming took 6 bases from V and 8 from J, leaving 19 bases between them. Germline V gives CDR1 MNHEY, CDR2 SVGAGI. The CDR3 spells CASSPEVGGSGYTF. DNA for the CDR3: TGTGCCAGCAGCCCCGAGGTTGGAGGGAGCGGCTACACCTTC.

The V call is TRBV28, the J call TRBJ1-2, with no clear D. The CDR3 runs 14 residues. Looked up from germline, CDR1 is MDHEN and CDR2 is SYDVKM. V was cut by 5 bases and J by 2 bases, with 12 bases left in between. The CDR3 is CASSAGEGNYGYTF. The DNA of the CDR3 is TGTGCCAGCAGTGCCGGCGAGGGAAACTATGGCTACACCTTC.

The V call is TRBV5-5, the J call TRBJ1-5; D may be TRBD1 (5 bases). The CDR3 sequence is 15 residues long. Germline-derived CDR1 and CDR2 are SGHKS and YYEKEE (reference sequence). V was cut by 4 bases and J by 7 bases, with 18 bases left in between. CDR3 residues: CASSPRDGSIQPQHF. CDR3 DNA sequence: TGTGCCAGCAGCCCGCGGGACGGATCTATCCAGCCCCAGCATTTT.

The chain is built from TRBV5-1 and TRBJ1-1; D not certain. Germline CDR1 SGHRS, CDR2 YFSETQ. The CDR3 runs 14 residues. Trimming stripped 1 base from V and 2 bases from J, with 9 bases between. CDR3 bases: TGCGCCAGCAGCTTGTCCCCTCCAAACACTGAAGCTTTCTTT. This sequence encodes CASSLSPPNTEAFF.

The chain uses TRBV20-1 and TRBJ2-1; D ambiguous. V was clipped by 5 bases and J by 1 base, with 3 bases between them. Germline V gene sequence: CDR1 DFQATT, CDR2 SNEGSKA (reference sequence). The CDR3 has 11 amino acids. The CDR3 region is CSAPSYNEQFF. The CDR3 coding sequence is TGCAGTGCTCCGTCCTACAATGAGCAGTTCTTC.

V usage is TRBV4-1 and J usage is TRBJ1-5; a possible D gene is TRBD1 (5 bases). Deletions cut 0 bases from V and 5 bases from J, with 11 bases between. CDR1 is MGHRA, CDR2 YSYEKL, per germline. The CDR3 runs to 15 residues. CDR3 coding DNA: TGCGCCAGCAGCCAAGATGGGCAGGGTGATCAGCCCCAGCATTTT. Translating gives CASSQDGQGDQPQHF.

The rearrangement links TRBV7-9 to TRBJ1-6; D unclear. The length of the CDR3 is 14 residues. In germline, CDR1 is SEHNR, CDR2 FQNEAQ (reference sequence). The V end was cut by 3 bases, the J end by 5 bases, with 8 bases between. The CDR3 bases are TGTGCCAGCAGCTTTTGGCGGGATAATTCACCCCTCCACTTT. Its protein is CASSFWRDNSPLHF.

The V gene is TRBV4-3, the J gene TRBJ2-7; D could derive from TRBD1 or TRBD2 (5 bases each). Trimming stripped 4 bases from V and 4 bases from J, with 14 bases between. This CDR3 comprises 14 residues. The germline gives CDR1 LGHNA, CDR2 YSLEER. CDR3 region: CASSPGRGPYEQYF. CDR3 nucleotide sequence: TGCGCCAGCAGCCCGGGTAGGGGACCTTACGAGCAGTACTTC.

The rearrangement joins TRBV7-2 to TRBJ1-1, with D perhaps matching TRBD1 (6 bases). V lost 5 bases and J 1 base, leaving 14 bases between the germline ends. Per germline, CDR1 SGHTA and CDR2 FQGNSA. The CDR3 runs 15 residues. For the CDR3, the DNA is TGTGCCAGCAGCGTGATCGGGACATCGAACACTGAAGCTTTCTTT. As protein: CASSVIGTSNTEAFF.

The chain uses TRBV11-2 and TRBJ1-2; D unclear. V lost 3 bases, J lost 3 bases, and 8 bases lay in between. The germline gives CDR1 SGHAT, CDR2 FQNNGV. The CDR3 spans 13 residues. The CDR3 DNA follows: TGTGCCAGCAGCTTTTCGCAGGACTATGGCTACACCTTC. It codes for CASSFSQDYGYTF.

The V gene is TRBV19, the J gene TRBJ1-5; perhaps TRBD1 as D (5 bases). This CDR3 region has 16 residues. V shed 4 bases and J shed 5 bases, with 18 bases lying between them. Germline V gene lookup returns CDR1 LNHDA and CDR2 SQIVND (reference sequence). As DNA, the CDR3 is TGTGCCAGTAGTAAATTTTCAGGGTTACGGGATCAGCCCCAGCATTTT. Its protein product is CASSKFSGLRDQPQHF. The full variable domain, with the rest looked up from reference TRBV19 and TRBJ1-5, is DGGITQSPKYLFRKEGQNVTLSCEQNLNHDAMYWYRQDPGQGLRLIYYSQIVNDFQKGDIAEGYSVSREKKESFPLTVTSAQKNPTAFYLCASSKFSGLRDQPQHFGDGTRLSIL.

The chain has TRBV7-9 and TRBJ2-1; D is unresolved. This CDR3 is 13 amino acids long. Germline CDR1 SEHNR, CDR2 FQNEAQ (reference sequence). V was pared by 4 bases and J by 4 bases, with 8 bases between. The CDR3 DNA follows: TGTGCCAGCAGCTCAGGCCTATACAATGAGCAGTTCTTC. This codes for CASSSGLYNEQFF.

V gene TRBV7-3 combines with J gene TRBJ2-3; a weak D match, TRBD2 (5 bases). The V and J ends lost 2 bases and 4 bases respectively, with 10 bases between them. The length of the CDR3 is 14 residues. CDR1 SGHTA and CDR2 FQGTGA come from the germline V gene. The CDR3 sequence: CASSLSAGADTQYF. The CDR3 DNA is TGTGCCAGCAGCTTATCCGCCGGGGCAGATACGCAGTATTTT.

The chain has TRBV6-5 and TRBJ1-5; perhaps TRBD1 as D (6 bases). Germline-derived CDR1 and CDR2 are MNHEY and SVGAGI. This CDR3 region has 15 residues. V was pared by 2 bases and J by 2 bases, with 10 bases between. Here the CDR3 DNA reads TGTGCCAGCAGTTACGGGGGGGCAGGCAATCAGCCCCAGCATTTT. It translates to CASSYGGAGNQPQHF.

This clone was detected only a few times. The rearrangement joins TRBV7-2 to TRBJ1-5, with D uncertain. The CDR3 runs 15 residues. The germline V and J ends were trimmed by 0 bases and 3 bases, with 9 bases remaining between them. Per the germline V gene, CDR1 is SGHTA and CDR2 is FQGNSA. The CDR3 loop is CASSLASRANQPQHF. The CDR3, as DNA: TGTGCCAGCAGCTTAGCATCGAGGGCCAATCAGCCCCAGCATTTT.

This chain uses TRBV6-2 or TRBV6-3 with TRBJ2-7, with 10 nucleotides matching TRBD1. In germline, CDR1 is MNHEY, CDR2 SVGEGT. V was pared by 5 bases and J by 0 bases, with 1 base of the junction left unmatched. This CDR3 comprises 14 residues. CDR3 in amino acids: CASSGTGVSYEQYF. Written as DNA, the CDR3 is TGTGCCAGCAGTGGGACAGGGGTCTCCTACGAGCAGTACTTC.